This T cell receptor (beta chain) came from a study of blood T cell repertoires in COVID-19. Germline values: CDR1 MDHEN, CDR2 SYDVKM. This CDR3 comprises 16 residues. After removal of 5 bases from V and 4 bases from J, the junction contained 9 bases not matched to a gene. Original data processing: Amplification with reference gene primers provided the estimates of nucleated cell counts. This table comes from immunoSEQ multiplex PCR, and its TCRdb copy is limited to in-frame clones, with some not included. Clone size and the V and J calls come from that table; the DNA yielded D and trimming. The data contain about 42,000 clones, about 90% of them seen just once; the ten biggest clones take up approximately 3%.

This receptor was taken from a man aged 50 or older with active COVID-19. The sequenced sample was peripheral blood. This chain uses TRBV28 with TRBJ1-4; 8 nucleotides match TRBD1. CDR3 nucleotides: TGTGCCAGCAGTCCAATGACCACAGGGGGTAATGAAAAACTGTTTTTT. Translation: CASSPMTTGGNEKLFF.